The source of this T cell receptor beta chain is a study of CD8 T cells in Susac syndrome. Study-wide results and caveats: As the study acknowledged, the number of individuals in its TCR sequencing and HLA analysis was relatively small.

On this clonotype: Antigen: not known.

The authors reverse transcribed roughly 0.45 to 1 ug RNA with random hexamers. Across 54 Vbeta and 13 Jbeta, TCR beta CDR3 was amplified with immunoSEQ multiplex PCR. TCRdb processed the immunoSEQ multiplex PCR reads anew with MiXCR; each CDR3 protein has one entry. The sample holds 77,000 or so distinct CDR3 sequences; about 95% are singletons and the top ten take just under 0.4%. The CDR3 is 16 amino acids. Losses at the gene ends were 4 bases for V and 5 bases for J; bases not matched to a gene: 13. From germline, CDR1 is SGHVS and CDR2 FNYEAQ. The multiple sclerosis controls consisted of treatment-naive patients with relapsing-remitting disease, either stable or active.

The sequenced material came from CD8+ T cells from PBMCs. The chain has TRBV7-6 and TRBJ2-7, with 8 bases that match TRBD2. This receptor was identified in a human donor with multiple sclerosis. The CDR3 DNA follows: TGTGCCAGCAGCTCTCCAAGCGGGGGATCTACCCACGAGCAGTACTTC. Encoded protein: CASSSPSGGSTHEQYF.